This T cell receptor (beta chain) originates from a study of early T cells in non-severe SARS-CoV-2 infection. Study-level information: Chains were unpaired, as sequencing was done on bulk RNA from unsorted whole blood.

Unique molecular identifier tags were affixed to discrete cDNA molecules. One entry per CDR3 protein, called by TCRdb with MiXCR from the 5' RACE reads. The table lists about 76,000 distinct CDR3 sequences, roughly 10% of them singletons. As for this clonotype: The antigen remains unidentified.

General study findings and limits: The matching step, a VDJdb search, favored anti-spike CD8 responses and missed private and CD4 specificities.

V was cut by 5 bases and J by 1 base, with 10 bases left in between. The CDR3 sequence is 13 residues long. The germline CDR1 and CDR2 sequences are SQVTM and ANQGSEA. The V gene is TRBV29-1, the J gene TRBJ2-3, with D possibly matching TRBD2 (5 bases). Sequencing used whole blood. The receptor's source is an adult who was a healthcare worker with PCR-confirmed SARS-CoV-2 infection or an uninfected control (not recorded which). The DNA of the CDR3 is TGCAGCGTTCCCCGGGGTCGCACAGATACGCAGTATTTT. Encoded protein: CSVPRGRTDTQYF.